Below, 2 T cell receptor beta chains from the same sample are listed, as sequenced in a study of blood T cell repertoires in COVID-19. Produced via immunoSEQ multiplex PCR; TCRdb's table is partial and in-frame only. The sample yields 250,000 or so clones, roughly four fifths seen once. The sequencing sample was made of peripheral blood. These receptors were obtained from a man aged 25 to 45 who had recovered from COVID-19.

This chain links TRBV19 with TRBJ1-3; a possible D gene is TRBD1 (6 bases). Trimming removed 8 bases from V and 0 bases from J, with 11 bases in between. Germline V gene sequence: CDR1 LNHDA, CDR2 SQIVND (reference sequence). This CDR3 is built from 14 residues. CDR3 nucleotides: TGTGCCAGTGGACAGTTACTCTCTGGAAACACCATATATTTT. Encoded protein: CASGQLLSGNTIYF.

The chain uses TRBV12-3 or TRBV12-4 and TRBJ2-7; D not resolved. V lost 3 bases and J lost 7, with 13 bases in between. This CDR3 region has 13 residues. The CDR3 reads CASSFGYSGEQYF. In DNA, the CDR3 is TGTGCCAGCAGTTTTGGCTACTCAGGAGAGCAGTACTTC.